What follows are 17 T cell receptor beta chains derived from one specimen sequenced in a study of PD-L1 blockade in urothelial cancer. Libraries were prepared by immunoSEQ multiplex PCR; TCRdb keeps only in-frame clonotypes and omits some of them. The sample yields more than 95,000 clones, around 89% seen once. The time point was: peripheral blood 6 weeks after treatment start. The material was PBMCs, obtained around atezolizumab (anti-PD-L1) treatment. These receptors were taken from a man aged 60 to 69 with urothelial cancer.

DNA for the CDR3: TGTGCCAGCAGCTTACACAGCATTACGCAGTACTTC. As protein: CASSLHSITQYF. V gene TRBV11-2 combines with J gene TRBJ2-7; D call uncertain. V was cut by 2 bases and J by 9 bases, with 11 bases left in between. The germline gives CDR1 SGHAT, CDR2 FQNNGV. The CDR3 consists of 12 residues.

The chain links TRBV9 to TRBJ2-3; TRBD2 aligns across 14 bases. CDR1 SGDLS and CDR2 YYNGEE come from the germline V gene. This CDR3 is built from 17 residues. V was pared by 3 bases and J by 5 bases, with 8 bases of the junction left unmatched. In DNA form, the CDR3 reads TGTGCCAGCAGCGGGACTAGCGGGGGGAATCCCCGAGATACGCAGTATTTT. Protein product: CASSGTSGGNPRDTQYF.

The chain is built from TRBV6-1 and TRBJ2-5; D might be TRBD1 (5 bases). Germline assignment: CDR1 MNHNS and CDR2 SASEGT. The CDR3 loop spans 15 amino acids. Trimming took off 5 bases at V and 2 bases at J, with 15 bases between the two ends. In DNA form, the CDR3 reads TGTGCCAGCAGTCTGAGACAGCTTGCTCAAGAGACCCAGTACTTC. Its translation: CASSLRQLAQETQYF.

This clone was seen once. This sequence joins TRBV5-1 and TRBJ2-3; 14 nucleotides agree with TRBD2. Germline assignment: CDR1 SGHRS and CDR2 YFSETQ. V trimming: 3 bases; J trimming: 5 bases; junction bases outside the gene matches: 2. This CDR3 spans 15 amino acids. CDR3 sequence reads: CASSSGTSGRDTQYF. CDR3 bases: TGCGCCAGCAGCTCCGGGACTAGCGGGAGAGATACGCAGTATTTT. Variable domain in full (rest from reference TRBV5-1 and TRBJ2-3): KAGVTQTPRYLIKTRGQQVTLSCSPISGHRSVSWYQQTPGQGLQFLFEYFSETQRNKGNFPGRFSGRQFSNSRSEMNVSTLELGDSALYLCASSSGTSGRDTQYFGPGTRLTVL.

The chain recombines TRBV29-1 with TRBJ2-3; 7 bases agree with TRBD1. CDR1 and CDR2 (germline): SQVTM, ANQGSEA. CDR3 length: 13 residues. V was pared by 3 bases and J by 4 bases, with 4 bases of the junction left unmatched. The CDR3 nucleotides read TGCAGCGTTGAGACAGGGTCCGCAGATACGCAGTATTTT. Translated: CSVETGSADTQYF.

This clone was observed once. This chain links TRBV6-1 with TRBJ2-7; tentative D call: TRBD1 (7 bases). Trimming cost V 6 bases and J 3 bases, with 15 bases left between them. Germline V gives CDR1 MNHNS, CDR2 SASEGT. This CDR3 has 14 residues. The CDR3 region is CASRAEGALYEQYF. CDR3 bases: TGTGCCAGCAGGGCGGAGGGGGCTCTCTACGAGCAGTACTTC.

This rearrangement joins TRBV2 to TRBJ2-1; TRBD2 matches at 12 bases. Germline V lookup: CDR1 SNHLY, CDR2 FYNNEI. The CDR3 contains 14 residues. Losses at the gene ends were 8 bases for V and 4 bases for J; bases not matched to a gene: 3. This CDR3 reads CASLAGGKYNEQFF. The CDR3 nucleotides are TGTGCCAGCCTAGCGGGAGGGAAGTACAATGAGCAGTTCTTC.

This chain links TRBV7-3 with TRBJ2-1; TRBD2 might be the D (6 bases). The germline V gene has CDR1 SGHTA and CDR2 FQGTGA. The CDR3 covers 16 residues. The V and J ends lost 5 bases and 5 bases respectively, with 19 bases between them. The CDR3 DNA reads as TGTGCCAGCAGCCCTCAACCGGGGGACTTAAACAATGAGCAGTTCTTC. This encodes CASSPQPGDLNNEQFF.

The genes are TRBV11-1 and TRBJ2-7; D possibly corresponds to TRBD1 (7 bases). V was trimmed by 7 bases and J by 1 base, leaving 26 bases between them. Looked up from germline, CDR1 is SGHAT and CDR2 is FQDESV (reference sequence). The length of the CDR3 is 18 residues. The CDR3 spells CASTDTRRVRGESYEQYF. CDR3 nucleotide sequence: TGTGCCAGCACCGACACCCGACGGGTCAGGGGGGAATCCTACGAGCAGTACTTC.

Only one count was recorded for this clone. The V gene is TRBV6-1, the J gene TRBJ1-5, with 8 bases that match TRBD1. Germline V gene data show CDR1 as MNHNS and CDR2 as SASEGT. V lost 6 bases, J lost 4 bases, and 5 bases stayed unmatched. This CDR3 is built from 14 residues. The CDR3 DNA reads TGTGCCAGCAGGACTGGGACAGGTAATCAGCCCCAGCATTTT. As protein: CASRTGTGNQPQHF.

This chain connects TRBV9 to TRBJ2-1; 14 nucleotides align to TRBD2. The CDR3 has 16 residues. The J segment lost 6 bases and the V segment lost 4 bases, leaving 6 bases of the junction unmatched. Germline CDR1 and CDR2: SGDLS and YYNGEE. The CDR3 loop is CASSPGLAGGFNEQFF. In nucleotides, the CDR3 is TGTGCCAGCAGCCCCGGACTAGCGGGAGGTTTCAATGAGCAGTTCTTC.

The gene calls are TRBV7-9 and TRBJ1-2; no definite D call. The germline V gene has CDR1 SEHNR and CDR2 FQNEAQ (reference sequence). V was shortened by 2 bases and J by 7 bases, with 17 bases between the two germline ends. The CDR3 is 15 amino acids. The CDR3 reads CASSLRSADFGGYTF. The DNA of the CDR3 is TGTGCCAGCAGCTTAAGATCCGCTGACTTTGGTGGCTACACCTTC.

This chain uses TRBV19 with TRBJ1-4, with unresolved D. This CDR3 comprises 15 residues. The ends were cut back, 4 bases at V and 0 bases at J, with 9 bases in the middle. CDR1 and CDR2 from the germline V gene are LNHDA and SQIVND (reference sequence). CDR3 in DNA: TGTGCCAGTAGTACTGACTTAGCAACTAATGAAAAACTGTTTTTT. As protein: CASSTDLATNEKLFF.

This clone appeared a single time. At the DNA level, this CDR3 is encoded by other sequences in the same sample as well. The genes are TRBV9 and TRBJ2-7; possible D gene TRBD1, 5 bases. Trimming left V 4 bases short and J 3 bases short, with 14 bases between. The CDR3 is 14 residues long. Germline V gene data show CDR1 as SGDLS and CDR2 as YYNGEE. Written as DNA, the CDR3 is TGTGCCAGCAGCCCCCCAGGGTCCCACTACGAGCAGTACTTC. This gives the protein CASSPPGSHYEQYF. Based on the CDR3 plus reference TRBV9 and TRBJ2-7, the full variable domain is DSGVTQTPKHLITATGQRVTLRCSPRSGDLSVYWYQQSLDQGLQFLIQYYNGEERAKGNILERFSAQQFPDLHSELNLSSLELGDSALYFCASSPPGSHYEQYFGPGTRLTVT.

The chain is built from TRBV28 and TRBJ2-7, with TRBD2 identical over 10 bases. Germline lookup yields CDR1 MDHEN and CDR2 SYDVKM. The CDR3 loop spans 15 amino acids. J was trimmed by 0 bases and V by 6 bases; bases with no gene match: 5. This chain's CDR3 is CASRKRGGLSYEQYF. CDR3 in DNA: TGTGCCAGCAGGAAGCGGGGGGGTCTCTCCTACGAGCAGTACTTC.

CDR3: CASSSLAGGHNEQFF. DNA for the CDR3: TGTGCCAGCAGCTCCTTGGCGGGGGGCCACAATGAGCAGTTCTTC. The rearrangement uses TRBV7-2 and TRBJ2-1; TRBD2 aligns across 8 bases. There are 15 residues in the CDR3. Germline CDR1 SGHTA, CDR2 FQGNSA. J lost 5 bases, V lost 4 bases, and 7 bases had no gene match.

This chain uses TRBV11-2 with TRBJ2-1; TRBD2 matches at 7 bases. This CDR3 has 15 amino acids. V shed 4 bases, J shed 5 bases, and the junction held 8 bases outside the gene matches. Germline CDR1 reads SGHAT; CDR2 reads FQNNGV. As DNA, the CDR3 is TGTGCCAGCAGCTCCCTCCGGCGGGGGAACAATGAGCAGTTCTTC. Its translation is CASSSLRRGNNEQFF.